The T cell receptor beta chain under discussion was sequenced for a study of cytomegalovirus exposure and HLA in healthy donors. It was with 60 Vbeta and 13 Jbeta primers that the PCR ran. Clones were read by immunoSEQ multiplex PCR, and TCRdb kept only the in-frame ones, dropping some. The data contain approximately 150,000 clones, about two thirds of them singletons. CDR1 and CDR2 from the germline V gene are SGHRS and YFSETQ. Trimming removed 4 bases from V and 3 bases from J, with 10 bases in between. CDR3 length equals 13 residues. The chain links TRBV5-1 to TRBJ1-1; D gene uncertain. Sequencing was carried out using PBMCs. The clonotype was recovered from a man aged 25-45 years in good health and CMV-seropositive. CDR3 in amino acids: CASSQQEDTEAFF. CDR3 nucleotide sequence: TGCGCCAGCAGCCAACAAGAGGACACTGAAGCTTTCTTT. The entire variable domain, with the rest obtained from reference TRBV5-1 and TRBJ1-1, is as follows: KAGVTQTPRYLIKTRGQQVTLSCSPISGHRSVSWYQQTPGQGLQFLFEYFSETQRNKGNFPGRFSGRQFSNSRSEMNVSTLELGDSALYLCASSQQEDTEAFFGQGTRLTVV.